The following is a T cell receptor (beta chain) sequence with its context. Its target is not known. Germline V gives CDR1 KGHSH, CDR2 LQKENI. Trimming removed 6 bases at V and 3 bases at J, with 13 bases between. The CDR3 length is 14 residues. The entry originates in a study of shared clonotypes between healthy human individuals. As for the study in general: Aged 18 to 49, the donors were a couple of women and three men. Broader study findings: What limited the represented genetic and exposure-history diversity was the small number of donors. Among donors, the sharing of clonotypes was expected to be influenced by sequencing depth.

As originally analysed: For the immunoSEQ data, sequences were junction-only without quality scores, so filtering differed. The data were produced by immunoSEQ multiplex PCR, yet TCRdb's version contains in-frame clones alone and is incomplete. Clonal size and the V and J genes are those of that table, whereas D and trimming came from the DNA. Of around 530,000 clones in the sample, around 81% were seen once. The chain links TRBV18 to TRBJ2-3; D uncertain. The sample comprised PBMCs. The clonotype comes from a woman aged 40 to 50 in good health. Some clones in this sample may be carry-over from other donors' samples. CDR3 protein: CASSRTPPTDTQYF. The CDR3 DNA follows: TGTGCCAGCTCGCGGACCCCGCCGACAGATACGCAGTATTTT.